Listed below are T cell receptor beta chains from one sample, sequenced in a study of siplizumab effects on memory and regulatory T cells. This table comes from immunoSEQ multiplex PCR, and its TCRdb copy is limited to in-frame clones, with some not included. The table records roughly 100,000 clones, about 93% of them present only once. The sequenced sample consisted of CD4+ T cells sorted from blood. The receptors here all came from a human donor in good health. The CDR3 runs from the conserved cysteine through the conserved F or W. A D gene is named only where the DNA matches it firmly. The listing skips clone size in some rows; elsewhere it reads once, few, many or a size class.

clone size: -; CDR3 length: 13; J gene: TRBJ2-4; D gene: -; V gene: TRBV5-1; CDR3 DNA: TGCGCCAGCAGCTTGACCCGATGGGACATTCAGTACTTC; CDR3 protein: CASSLTRWDIQYF
clone size: -; CDR3 length: 14; J gene: TRBJ1-1; D gene: -; V gene: TRBV5-1; CDR3 DNA: TGCGCCAGCAAGGTGGCCAGGCAGAACACTGAAGCTTTCTTT; CDR3 protein: CASKVARQNTEAFF
clone size: -; CDR3 length: 13; J gene: TRBJ2-1; D gene: -; V gene: TRBV6-1; CDR3 DNA: TGTGCCAGCAGCTACAGGGAGGTCGATGAGCAGTTCTTC; CDR3 protein: CASSYREVDEQFF
clone size: -; CDR3 length: 14; J gene: TRBJ1-3; D gene: -; V gene: TRBV9; CDR3 DNA: TGTGCCAGCAGCCGCGACCGCTCTGGAAACACCATATATTTT; CDR3 protein: CASSRDRSGNTIYF
clone size: -; CDR3 length: 14; J gene: TRBJ2-4; D gene: TRBD1; V gene: TRBV28; CDR3 DNA: TGTGCCACCAGGGGGAGTATTTCCAAAAACATTCAGTACTTC; CDR3 protein: CATRGSISKNIQYF
clone size: -; CDR3 length: 14; J gene: TRBJ2-2; D gene: -; V gene: TRBV9; CDR3 DNA: TGTGCCAGCACACCTTCCACCTACACCGGGGAGCTGTTTTTT; CDR3 protein: CASTPSTYTGELFF
clone size: -; CDR3 length: 11; J gene: TRBJ1-2; D gene: -; V gene: TRBV20-1; CDR3 DNA: TGCAGTGCTAGTCAGGGGAATGGCTACACCTTC; CDR3 protein: CSASQGNGYTF
clone size: -; CDR3 length: 12; J gene: TRBJ1-5; D gene: -; V gene: TRBV27; CDR3 DNA: TGTGCCAGCAGTTGGCCGGGTGGTCCCCAGCATTTT; CDR3 protein: CASSWPGGPQHF
clone size: -; CDR3 length: 14; J gene: TRBJ2-7; D gene: TRBD1; V gene: TRBV6-1; CDR3 DNA: TGTGCCAGCAGCAGGACAGGGATGTCCTACGAGCAGTACTTC; CDR3 protein: CASSRTGMSYEQYF
clone size: -; CDR3 length: 14; J gene: TRBJ2-5; D gene: -; V gene: TRBV15; CDR3 DNA: TGTGCCACCATCGGGGGTCATCGCCAAGAGACCCAGTACTTC; CDR3 protein: CATIGGHRQETQYF
clone size: -; CDR3 length: 15; J gene: TRBJ2-3; D gene: -; V gene: TRBV7-2; CDR3 DNA: TGTGCCAGCAGCCTCGACTGGGGTTTCACAGATACGCAGTATTTT; CDR3 protein: CASSLDWGFTDTQYF
clone size: -; CDR3 length: 13; J gene: TRBJ1-2; D gene: -; V gene: TRBV28; CDR3 DNA: TGTGCCAGCAGAGTTCGGGGGCTGACTGGCTACACCTTC; CDR3 protein: CASRVRGLTGYTF
clone size: few; CDR3 length: 16; J gene: TRBJ2-7; D gene: TRBD1; V gene: TRBV30; CDR3 DNA: TGTGCCTGGAGTGCCGGGCCGGGGGACAGGCCGGGCGAGCAGTACTTC; CDR3 protein: CAWSAGPGDRPGEQYF
clone size: -; CDR3 length: 18; J gene: TRBJ2-7; D gene: TRBD1; V gene: TRBV5-8; CDR3 DNA: TGTGCCAGCAGCGGACCACGACCGGGACAGAGGATCTCCTACGAGCAGTACTTC; CDR3 protein: CASSGPRPGQRISYEQYF
clone size: -; CDR3 length: 11; J gene: TRBJ1-2; D gene: -; V gene: TRBV7-8; CDR3 DNA: TGTGCCACTACGGACCCGAAGGGCTACACCTTC; CDR3 protein: CATTDPKGYTF
clone size: -; CDR3 length: 16; J gene: TRBJ1-5; D gene: -; V gene: TRBV28; CDR3 DNA: TGTGCCAGCAGTTTATTGGCAGACTCTAGCAATCAGCCCCAGCATTTT; CDR3 protein: CASSLLADSSNQPQHF
clone size: -; CDR3 length: 14; J gene: TRBJ1-1; D gene: -; V gene: TRBV18; CDR3 DNA: TGTGCCAGCTCACCAGAGGCAGGAGGGTTTGAAGCTTTCTTT; CDR3 protein: CASSPEAGGFEAFF
clone size: -; CDR3 length: 12; J gene: TRBJ1-5; D gene: -; V gene: TRBV2; CDR3 DNA: TGTGCCAGCAAGTTAGGATCTCAGCCCCAGCATTTT; CDR3 protein: CASKLGSQPQHF
clone size: -; CDR3 length: 14; J gene: TRBJ2-7; D gene: -; V gene: TRBV19; CDR3 DNA: TGTGCCAGTAGAGAGACAGGTAACTCCTACGAGCAGTACTTC; CDR3 protein: CASRETGNSYEQYF
clone size: -; CDR3 length: 11; J gene: TRBJ1-1; D gene: -; V gene: TRBV20-1; CDR3 DNA: TGCAGTGCCTCCGGACAGACTGAAGCTTTCTTT; CDR3 protein: CSASGQTEAFF